This TCR beta chain was retrieved from a study of blood T cells in healthy people across ages. Study-level background: Template switching retrieved approximately one barcoded beta molecule for each two T cells. Study-wide findings and caveats: Versus aged donors, long-lived donors had higher diversity and more naive CD4+ cells.

Germline V gene sequence: CDR1 MGHRA, CDR2 YSYEKL. V shed 0 bases and J shed 0 bases, with 14 bases lying between them. The CDR3 runs to 18 residues. Together with a sample-barcoded 5' primer, a J-beta primer mix was included in a second PCR lasting about 6 to 11 cycles. TCRdb independently ran MiXCR on the 5' RACE reads; one entry per CDR3 protein. The sample lists more than 800,000 distinct CDR3 sequences, around 28% occurring once. Every donor contributed ten milliliters of peripheral blood by blood draw. At least ten counts were recorded for this clonotype. Its antigen is unknown. The receptor was isolated from an elderly woman in good health. The sequencing input was blood. This chain connects TRBV4-1 to TRBJ1-4; D ambiguous. CDR3 bases: TGCGCCAGCAGCCAAGATCATCCCTCCCTGGCAACTAATGAAAAACTGTTTTTT. It encodes CASSQDHPSLATNEKLFF.